The source of this T cell receptor (beta chain) is a study of monozygotic twins with inflammatory bowel disease. Points from the study as a whole: Healthy co-twins, by inverse Simpson, had higher TCRbeta diversity than their siblings with IBD.

The UMIs carried a 6-nucleotide sample barcode, and they were added by template switching. Reanalyzing the 5' RACE reads, TCRdb keeps one entry per CDR3 protein, without DNA. Recorded for this sample: hundreds of thousands of distinct CDR3 sequences. With respect to this clonotype: Its target is unknown.

The germline CDR1 and CDR2 sequences are LNHNV and YYDKDF (reference sequence). This CDR3 is 12 amino acids long. Sequencing used blood. This chain joins TRBV15 and TRBJ2-7. The TCR originated in a human donor with ulcerative colitis or Crohn's disease, or a healthy co-twin of an affected twin (not recorded which). The CDR3 here is CATRDASYEQYF.